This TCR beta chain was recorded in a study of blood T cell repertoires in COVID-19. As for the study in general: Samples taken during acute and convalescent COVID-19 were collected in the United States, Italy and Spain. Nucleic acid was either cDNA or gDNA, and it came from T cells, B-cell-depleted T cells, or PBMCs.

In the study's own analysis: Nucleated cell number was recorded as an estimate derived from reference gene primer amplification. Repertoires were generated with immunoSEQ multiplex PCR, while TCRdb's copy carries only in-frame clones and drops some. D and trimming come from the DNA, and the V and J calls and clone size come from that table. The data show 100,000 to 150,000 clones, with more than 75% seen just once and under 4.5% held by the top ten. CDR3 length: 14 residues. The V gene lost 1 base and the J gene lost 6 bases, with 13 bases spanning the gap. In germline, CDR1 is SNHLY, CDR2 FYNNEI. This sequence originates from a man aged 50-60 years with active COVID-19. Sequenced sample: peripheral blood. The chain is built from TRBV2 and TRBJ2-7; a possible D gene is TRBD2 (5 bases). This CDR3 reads CASSEGRRYVEQYV. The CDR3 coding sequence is TGTGCCAGCAGTGAAGGTCGGAGGTACGTCGAGCAGTACGTC.